Listed below are T cell receptor beta chains from one sample, sequenced in a study of T cells in Graves' hyperthyroidism and ophthalmopathy. TCRdb re-called the multiplex PCR reads with MiXCR, one entry per CDR3 protein. The sample consists of about 760,000 distinct CDR3 sequences, roughly 32% of them appearing once. The source material was blood. These receptors originate from a woman aged 40 to 50 with Graves' hyperthyroidism. Each CDR3 is given with its conserved first and last residue. A D gene is named only where the DNA matches it firmly. Clone size is stated in some rows and not others, as once, few, many or a class when expanded.

>NA|TRBJ2-5|TRBV14|many
TGTGCCAGCAGCCAAGAGGGGGCTAGAAAGACCCAGTACTTC
CASSQEGARKTQYF
>TRBD2|TRBJ2-5|TRBV4-3|few
TGCGCCAGCAGCCAAGCGTGGACTAGAGAGACCCAGTACTTC
CASSQAWTRETQYF
>NA|TRBJ2-7|TRBV5-5|few
TGTGCCAGCAGCTTAAGTTTCACCTCCTACGAGCAGTACTTC
CASSLSFTSYEQYF
>NA|TRBJ2-3|TRBV7-2|NA
TGTGCCAGCAGCTCCCTCGGTGAAGCCGCTACGCAGTATTTT
CASSSLGEAATQYF
>NA|TRBJ2-5|TRBV4-2|few
TGTGCCAGCAGCCAAGGAAAGGGCGGGCAAGAGACCCAGTACTTC
CASSQGKGGQETQYF
>TRBD2|TRBJ2-1|TRBV2|NA
TGTGCCAGCAGTCGGACTAGCGGGAGATTCGGGAATGAGCAGTTCTTC
CASSRTSGRFGNEQFF
>NA|TRBJ1-1|TRBV20-1|few
TGCAGTGCTAGAGATCCCTCTACCGGGGGCAACACTGAAGCTTTCTTT
CSARDPSTGGNTEAFF
>NA|TRBJ2-7|TRBV7-9|NA
TGTGCCAGCAGCTCGCCGAGAGGGGCCGAGCAGTACTTC
CASSSPRGAEQYF
>TRBD1|TRBJ1-2|TRBV28|once
TGTGCCAGCAGTACCGGGACAGGGGTTCTTAACTATGGCTACACCTTC
CASSTGTGVLNYGYTF
>NA|TRBJ2-5|TRBV7-9|NA
TGTGCCAGCAGCTTATTGGGGCGGGACCAAGAGACCCAGTACTTC
CASSLLGRDQETQYF
>NA|TRBJ1-2|TRBV2|NA
TGTACCAGCAGTTTGGAACGATCCGGCTATGGCTACACCTTC
CTSSLERSGYGYTF
>NA|TRBJ2-7|TRBV19|NA
TGTGCCAGTAGTATATTATCGGACCCCTACGAGCAGTACTTC
CASSILSDPYEQYF
>NA|TRBJ2-7|TRBV4-3|NA
TGCGCCAGCAGCCGAGCTTGGGGCAGCCCAGGAGAGCAGTACTTC
CASSRAWGSPGEQYF
>NA|TRBJ1-2|TRBV4-2|few
TGTGCCAGCAGCCAAGCCGGGGGCGATGGCTACACCTTC
CASSQAGGDGYTF
>NA|TRBJ1-3|TRBV29-1|many
TGCAGCGTTGAAGGCTTTCCGAGCTCTGGAAACACCATATATTTT
CSVEGFPSSGNTIYF
>TRBD1|TRBJ2-5|TRBV10-3|NA
TGTGCCATCAGTGAGAAAGTGGACAGGGTGAGGGAGACCCAGTACTTC
CAISEKVDRVRETQYF
>NA|TRBJ1-4|TRBV7-9|many
TGTGCCAGCAGCTTAGAGGCGGTGCAGGATGAAAAATTGTTTTTT
CASSLEAVQDEKLFF
>NA|TRBJ2-7|TRBV13|many
TGTGCCAGCAGCTTAGGGGTGCGGACGGAGGGTTGGGAGCAGTACTTC
CASSLGVRTEGWEQYF
>TRBD1|TRBJ1-5|TRBV6-5|NA
TGTGCCAGCAGTTACTACGGACAGGGGTGGGATCAGCCCCAGCATTTT
CASSYYGQGWDQPQHF
>NA|TRBJ1-5|TRBV2|many
TGTGCCAGCAGTGATCTACTCCCAGTTAATCAGCCCCAGCATTTT
CASSDLLPVNQPQHF
>TRBD2|TRBJ2-5|TRBV24-1|NA
TGTGCCACCAGTGTAAGGCGGGAGGGCCGGGAGACCCAGTACTTC
CATSVRREGRETQYF
>NA|TRBJ1-4|TRBV10-3|many
TGTGCCATCAGTGAGCGGCTTAATGAAAAACTGTTTTTT
CAISERLNEKLFF
>NA|TRBJ1-4|TRBV25-1|NA
TGTGCCAGCTCCGTATCGAGAGAAAAACTGTTTTTT
CASSVSREKLFF
>TRBD2|TRBJ2-5|TRBV20-1|many
TGCAGTGCTAGAGATAGCGGGAGAGAGACCCAGTACTTC
CSARDSGRETQYF
>NA|TRBJ2-7|TRBV7-9|NA
TGTGCCAGCAGGACAAGCCAATTCGAGCAGTACTTC
CASRTSQFEQYF
>NA|TRBJ2-5|TRBV4-1|few
TGCGCCAGCAGCCAAGATGGAGGGGAAGAGACCCAGTACTTC
CASSQDGGEETQYF
>NA|TRBJ1-4|TRBV3-1|NA
TGTGCCAGCAGCCAACAAGGGTTTAATGAAAAACTGTTTTTT
CASSQQGFNEKLFF
>NA|TRBJ2-1|TRBV28|NA
TGTGCCAGCAGCTCCCCGACTGTCTACAATGAGCAGTTCTTC
CASSSPTVYNEQFF
>TRBD1|TRBJ1-5|TRBV6-6|many
TGTGCCAGCAGTTACTCGAAGGGGGCCAATCAGCCCCAGCATTTT
CASSYSKGANQPQHF
>NA|TRBJ2-5|TRBV7-2|NA
TGTGCCAGCAGCCGATACAGGGTGGAGACCCAGTACTTC
CASSRYRVETQYF
>NA|TRBJ2-2|TRBV4-1|NA
TGCGCCGGCAGCCAAGAGGGGGGAGGGCTAGGGGAGCTGTTTTTT
CAGSQEGGGLGELFF
>NA|TRBJ1-4|TRBV20-1|many
TGCAGTGCTGGGGGTGGGGGTGAAAAACTGTTTTTT
CSAGGGGEKLFF
>TRBD2|TRBJ2-7|TRBV7-9|NA
TGTGCCAGCAGCTCCCTGGGACTAGGGACCTACGAGCAGTACTTC
CASSSLGLGTYEQYF
>NA|TRBJ1-4|TRBV5-1|NA
TGCGCCAGCACCCAAGGGGGGGCAACTAATGAAAAACTGTTTTTT
CASTQGGATNEKLFF
>NA|TRBJ2-5|TRBV5-5|few
TGTGCCAGCAGCCCTCGGCCGAACGATGGTGCAGAGACCCAGTACTTC
CASSPRPNDGAETQYF
>NA|TRBJ1-2|TRBV5-1|NA
TGCGCCAGCAGCTTGGAGGACACGTCGTATGGCTACACCTTC
CASSLEDTSYGYTF
>NA|TRBJ1-2|TRBV7-2|NA
TGTGCCAGCAGCTTACTAGAGGGGCCAATCGGCTACACCTTC
CASSLLEGPIGYTF
>NA|TRBJ1-2|TRBV20-1|many
TGCAGTGCTAGATACATCTATGGCTACACCTTC
CSARYIYGYTF
>NA|TRBJ1-2|TRBV27|few
TGTGCCAGCAGGGCGGCTAACTATGGCTACACCTTC
CASRAANYGYTF
>NA|TRBJ2-7|TRBV29-1|many
TGCAGCGTTGCTATCCAGGCCATCTCCTACGAGCAGTACTTC
CSVAIQAISYEQYF
>NA|TRBJ1-1|TRBV19|NA
TGTGCCAGTAGTCTAGGACAGCTGGACACTGAAGCTTTCTTT
CASSLGQLDTEAFF
>NA|TRBJ1-1|TRBV13|NA
TGTGCCAGCAGCTCGGGCCTGAGCACTGAAGCTTTCTTT
CASSSGLSTEAFF
>TRBD1|TRBJ1-5|TRBV7-9|many
TGTGCCAGCAGCCCACTTACCGGGACAGTAGACAATCAGCCCCAGCATTTT
CASSPLTGTVDNQPQHF
>NA|TRBJ1-5|TRBV7-8|few
TGTGCCAGCACCCGGGCGGGGCCGTTTAGCAATCAGCCCCAGCATTTT
CASTRAGPFSNQPQHF
>NA|TRBJ1-2|TRBV7-2|NA
TGTGCCAGCAGCTGGAGATCCGGGGAGCATGGCTACACCTTC
CASSWRSGEHGYTF
>NA|TRBJ1-5|TRBV5-5|many
TGTGCCAGCAGCCCCCGAGGCAATCAGCCCCAGCATTTT
CASSPRGNQPQHF
>NA|TRBJ2-3|TRBV24-1|NA
TGTGCCACCAGTGAAAGTGGACGATATACGCAGTATTTT
CATSESGRYTQYF
>TRBD2|TRBJ2-5|TRBV7-8|NA
TGTGCCAGCAGCTTAATGGGGGGGGAAGGGACCCAGTACTTC
CASSLMGGEGTQYF